The rows below give T cell receptor beta chains drawn from one sample of a study of blood T cell repertoires in COVID-19. Sequencing used immunoSEQ multiplex PCR; TCRdb keeps in-frame clones, though not all of them. The sample yields about 120,000 clones, around three quarters seen once. The sequenced sample consisted of peripheral blood. All receptors come from a woman of 80 years or more with acute or convalescent COVID-19. CDR3s include the opening cysteine and the closing phenylalanine or tryptophan. Fields, in order: V gene, J gene, D gene, clone size, CDR3 DNA, CDR3 protein. D genes are given only for firm matches. Only some rows state a clone size, as once, few, many or a class for expanded clones.

v_gene: TRBV19
j_gene: TRBJ2-5
d_gene: TRBD1
abundance: .
CDR3nt: TGTGCCAGTACCGACAGGGGAGGGACCCAGTACTTC
CDR3aa: CASTDRGGTQYF

v_gene: TRBV11-2
j_gene: TRBJ2-7
d_gene: TRBD2
abundance: .
CDR3nt: TGTGCCAGCAGCTCGATCCGGACTAGCAATTTCTACGAGCAGTACTTC
CDR3aa: CASSSIRTSNFYEQYF

v_gene: TRBV9
j_gene: TRBJ1-1
d_gene: .
abundance: few
CDR3nt: TGTGCCAGCACCCGTAGGAGTGAGAACACTGAAGCTTTCTTT
CDR3aa: CASTRRSENTEAFF

v_gene: TRBV28
j_gene: TRBJ1-1
d_gene: .
abundance: few
CDR3nt: TGTGCCAGCAGGGGAGGCATGAACACTGAAGCTTTCTTT
CDR3aa: CASRGGMNTEAFF

v_gene: TRBV6-6
j_gene: TRBJ1-1
d_gene: .
abundance: .
CDR3nt: TGTGCCAGCAGGCCCACAGGTGATTACACTGAAGCTTTCTTT
CDR3aa: CASRPTGDYTEAFF

v_gene: TRBV10-3
j_gene: TRBJ2-7
d_gene: .
abundance: .
CDR3nt: TGTGCCATCAGTTCCACGGACTCCGCTGGGGACTTC
CDR3aa: CAISSTDSAGDF

v_gene: TRBV7-2
j_gene: TRBJ2-5
d_gene: .
abundance: .
CDR3nt: TGTGCCAGCAGCTTAGCCCGATGGCAGTCGGGTACCCAGTACTTC
CDR3aa: CASSLARWQSGTQYF

v_gene: TRBV18
j_gene: TRBJ1-1
d_gene: .
abundance: .
CDR3nt: TGTGCCAGCCGACCCGCGACAGCGAACACTGAAGCTTTCTTT
CDR3aa: CASRPATANTEAFF

v_gene: TRBV6-6
j_gene: TRBJ1-2
d_gene: .
abundance: .
CDR3nt: TGTGCCAGCAGTTACAGGGGGAATGGCTACACCTTC
CDR3aa: CASSYRGNGYTF

v_gene: TRBV19
j_gene: TRBJ1-4
d_gene: .
abundance: .
CDR3nt: TGTGCCAGTAGTATAGAATGGCAGGGGACTAATGAAAAACTGTTTTTT
CDR3aa: CASSIEWQGTNEKLFF

v_gene: TRBV5-1
j_gene: TRBJ1-1
d_gene: .
abundance: .
CDR3nt: TGCGCCAGCAGCCAGGATGGAAGAAACACTGAAGCTTTCTTT
CDR3aa: CASSQDGRNTEAFF

v_gene: TRBV6-2/TRBV6-3
j_gene: TRBJ2-7
d_gene: TRBD2
abundance: few
CDR3nt: TGTGCCAGCAGTTTGACTAGCGGGGGACCCTACGAGCAGTACTTC
CDR3aa: CASSLTSGGPYEQYF

v_gene: TRBV28
j_gene: TRBJ2-7
d_gene: TRBD1
abundance: few
CDR3nt: TGTGCCAGCAGTCAACCGGGACAGGCTTACGAGCAGTACTTC
CDR3aa: CASSQPGQAYEQYF

v_gene: TRBV10-1
j_gene: TRBJ1-5
d_gene: TRBD1
abundance: .
CDR3nt: TGCGCCAGCAACGAACAGGGGGCTCTAGGACAGCCCCAGCATTTT
CDR3aa: CASNEQGALGQPQHF

v_gene: TRBV19
j_gene: TRBJ1-1
d_gene: TRBD1
abundance: .
CDR3nt: TGTGCCAGTAGTGGACCCGGGACAGGGATAGACACTGAAGCTTTCTTT
CDR3aa: CASSGPGTGIDTEAFF

v_gene: TRBV10-3
j_gene: TRBJ1-1
d_gene: .
abundance: .
CDR3nt: TGTGCCATCGGGAGGGGGATGAACACTGAAGCTTTCTTT
CDR3aa: CAIGRGMNTEAFF

v_gene: TRBV5-1
j_gene: TRBJ1-1
d_gene: .
abundance: .
CDR3nt: TGCGCCAGCAGCCCAGTACAGGGATCTGAAGCTTTCTTT
CDR3aa: CASSPVQGSEAFF

v_gene: TRBV28
j_gene: TRBJ1-2
d_gene: .
abundance: .
CDR3nt: TGTGCCAGCAGGCCCGGACTCCCCTTGGGTGGCTACACCTTC
CDR3aa: CASRPGLPLGGYTF

v_gene: TRBV5-6
j_gene: TRBJ1-2
d_gene: .
abundance: .
CDR3nt: TGTGCCAGCAGCTTGGGGGTCTTCCCTTATGGAGACACCTTC
CDR3aa: CASSLGVFPYGDTF

v_gene: TRBV27
j_gene: TRBJ2-5
d_gene: .
abundance: .
CDR3nt: TGTGCCAGCAGCCCACACCTCCAAGAGACCCAGTACTTC
CDR3aa: CASSPHLQETQYF

v_gene: TRBV4-3
j_gene: TRBJ2-5
d_gene: .
abundance: .
CDR3nt: TGCGCCAGCAGCCATGCCGCGGGCGCTGGAGAGACCCAGTACTTC
CDR3aa: CASSHAAGAGETQYF

v_gene: TRBV5-4
j_gene: TRBJ1-2
d_gene: TRBD1
abundance: few
CDR3nt: TGTGCCAGCAGCACACGACAGGGGGCCAACTATGGCTACACCTTC
CDR3aa: CASSTRQGANYGYTF

v_gene: TRBV3-1/TRBV3-2
j_gene: TRBJ2-5
d_gene: TRBD1
abundance: .
CDR3nt: TGTGCCAGCAGCGGGGGCAGGGGGCGTGAGACCCAGTACTTC
CDR3aa: CASSGGRGRETQYF

v_gene: TRBV9
j_gene: TRBJ2-3
d_gene: TRBD2
abundance: once
CDR3nt: TGTGCCAGCAGCGCGTTAGCGGGAGAAGGGACAGATACGCAGTATTTT
CDR3aa: CASSALAGEGTDTQYF

v_gene: TRBV3-1/TRBV3-2
j_gene: TRBJ2-5
d_gene: .
abundance: .
CDR3nt: TGTGCCAGCAGCCAAGAGTCAGGGGCCCCGGAGACCCAGTACTTC
CDR3aa: CASSQESGAPETQYF

v_gene: TRBV5-1
j_gene: TRBJ1-4
d_gene: .
abundance: .
CDR3nt: TGCGCCAGCAACCGGGGGGGTGGAGAAAAACTGTTTTTT
CDR3aa: CASNRGGGEKLFF

v_gene: TRBV7-9
j_gene: TRBJ2-5
d_gene: TRBD1
abundance: .
CDR3nt: TGTGCCAGCAGCTTAGCGCTCGGACAGGGGGTACGTGAGACCCAGTACTTC
CDR3aa: CASSLALGQGVRETQYF